These 27 T cell receptor beta chains were sequenced from one sample in a study of T-cell reconstitution after alpha-beta-depleted transplantation in children. It was with unique molecular identifiers that the TCRbeta library was prepared. MiXCR was run by TCRdb on the PCR reads, yielding one entry per CDR3 protein. The data contain 450,000 to 550,000 distinct CDR3 sequences, roughly 11% of them singletons. The sequences come from PBMCs, mostly from graft donor cells, collected 180 days after TCRalphabeta/CD19-depleted stem cell transplant. The source is a female patient between 2 and 15 years old who had a stem cell transplant for aplastic anemia, so the T cells may come from the graft donor.

Concerning this clonotype itself: This may arise from a read error, as a much more abundant clone is one base away. The gene calls are TRBV20-1 and TRBJ2-1; D is unclear. CDR1 and CDR2 from the germline V gene are DFQATT and SNEGSKA (reference sequence). This CDR3 has 13 residues. CDR3 nucleotide sequence: TGCAGTGCTAGAGGGACCCAAAGTAATGTGCAGTTCTTC. It specifies CSARGTQSNVQFF.

This clonotype has only a few counts. This chain uses TRBV5-6 with TRBJ2-5, with 8 positions matching TRBD2. CDR3 size: 14 residues. CDR1 is SGHDT, CDR2 YYEEEE, per germline. J gave up 3 bases and V 3 bases, and 4 bases lay outside the gene matches. The CDR3 sequence is CASSSGLVEETQYF. CDR3 nucleotides: TGTGCCAGCAGCTCGGGACTAGTTGAAGAGACCCAGTACTTC.

The sample holds a few counts of this clonotype. This chain joins TRBV7-8 and TRBJ2-5; TRBD2 aligns across 8 bases. CDR1 is SGHVS and CDR2 is FQNEAQ in the germline V gene. The trim removed 8 bases at V and 1 base at J, leaving 6 bases unmatched. The CDR3 is 14 amino acids. CDR3 nucleotide sequence: TGTGCCAGCTCCCGCGGGAGGAGCCAAGAGACCCAGTACTTC. Translating gives CASSRGRSQETQYF.

The rearrangement uses TRBV5-1 and TRBJ2-1; tentative D call: TRBD2 (6 bases). Germline values: CDR1 SGHRS, CDR2 YFSETQ. This CDR3 is 15 amino acids long. Trimming took 0 bases from V and 9 from J, leaving 16 bases between them. This CDR3 is CASSLELAPGSEQFF. The CDR3 DNA reads as TGCGCCAGCAGCTTGGAGCTAGCGCCCGGGAGTGAGCAGTTCTTC.

This clonotype was recorded at least ten times. The V and J genes are TRBV12-3 or TRBV12-4 and TRBJ2-5; D tentatively reads TRBD1 or TRBD2 (5 bases each). The CDR3 runs 16 residues. Trimming took off 1 base at V and 7 bases at J, with 19 bases between the two ends. The CDR3 region is CASSLEPRDPRGTQYF. CDR3 DNA: TGTGCCAGCAGTTTAGAGCCTAGGGACCCCCGGGGGACCCAGTACTTC.

This clonotype occurred a few times. The chain is built from TRBV20-1 and TRBJ2-1, with 9 bases fitting TRBD2. Germline V gene lookup returns CDR1 DFQATT and CDR2 SNEGSKA (reference sequence). This CDR3 is built from 20 residues. Trimming took 0 bases from V and 7 from J; bases not matched to a gene: 22. CDR3 region: CSARDVALAGLRYNGNEQFF. CDR3 DNA sequence: TGCAGTGCTAGAGATGTCGCCCTAGCGGGACTCCGTTACAATGGGAATGAGCAGTTCTTC.

The chain has TRBV6-2 or TRBV6-3 and TRBJ2-5; D is perhaps TRBD2 (6 bases). This CDR3 is 18 amino acids long. V was clipped by 5 bases and J by 0 bases, with 22 bases between them. Looked up from germline, CDR1 is MNHEY and CDR2 is SVGEGT. This chain's CDR3 is CASSPSGGAGVYQETQYF. CDR3 nucleotide sequence: TGTGCCAGCAGTCCCTCCGGGGGAGCGGGCGTGTACCAAGAGACCCAGTACTTC.

The chain carries TRBV29-1 and TRBJ1-1; 7 nucleotides match TRBD1. J gave up 7 bases and V 6 bases, and 14 bases lay outside the gene matches. CDR1 is SQVTM and CDR2 is ANQGSEA in the germline V gene. This CDR3 is 14 amino acids long. The chain's CDR3 is CSVLLPAGQREAFF. The CDR3 DNA reads as TGCAGCGTCCTTCTCCCGGCGGGACAGCGTGAAGCTTTCTTT.

In DNA form, the CDR3 reads TGTGCCAGCAGCCCGGTCCCGGGGGGCGTGCACAGCGAGCAGTACTTC. Amino acid sequence: CASSPVPGGVHSEQYF. This chain links TRBV9 with TRBJ2-7, with TRBD2 as a possible D gene (7 bases). V was clipped by 4 bases and J by 6 bases, with 23 bases between them. This CDR3 region has 16 residues. CDR1 and CDR2 (germline): SGDLS, YYNGEE. The complete variable domain, with remaining parts taken from reference TRBV9 and TRBJ2-7, reads DSGVTQTPKHLITATGQRVTLRCSPRSGDLSVYWYQQSLDQGLQFLIQYYNGEERAKGNILERFSAQQFPDLHSELNLSSLELGDSALYFCASSPVPGGVHSEQYFGPGTRLTVT.

The rearrangement links TRBV27 to TRBJ2-7; either TRBD1 or TRBD2 may supply D (5 bases each). The CDR3 totals 15 residues. The ends were cut back, 2 bases at V and 7 bases at J, with 18 bases in the middle. CDR1 MNHEY and CDR2 SMNVEV come from the germline V gene (reference sequence). CDR3: CASSLGGGTAKEQYV. The CDR3, as DNA: TGTGCCAGCAGTTTAGGTGGTGGGACGGCAAAAGAGCAGTACGTC.

CDR3: CASSVVSLPDEQYV. DNA for the CDR3: TGTGCCAGCAGCGTAGTAAGTCTTCCGGACGAGCAGTACGTC. The chain combines TRBV9 with TRBJ2-7; D is unresolved. The CDR3 is made up of 14 amino acids. Germline assignment: CDR1 SGDLS and CDR2 YYNGEE. V was pared by 0 bases and J by 5 bases, with 12 bases between.

As for this clonotype: The junction shows a germline mismatch at one end, possibly a read error. This rearrangement joins TRBV3-1 to TRBJ2-1; 11 bases map to TRBD2. The CDR3 has 19 amino acids. Germline CDR1 reads LGHDT; CDR2 reads YNNKEL (reference sequence). CDR3: CACSQETSGSVWSYNEQFF. CDR3 bases: TGTGCCTGCAGCCAAGAAACTAGCGGGAGCGTTTGGTCCTACAATGAGCAGTTCTTC.

This clonotype was observed at least ten times. V is TRBV7-8 and J is TRBJ1-5; 10 nucleotides line up with TRBD1. The CDR3 is 16 amino acids. Unmatched junction bases numbered 7, after V lost 1 base and J lost 7 bases. CDR1 is SGHVS and CDR2 is FQNEAQ in the germline V gene. CDR3 DNA: TGTGCCAGCAGCTTAGTTGGGACAGGGGATCGGCAGCCCCAGCATTTT. This translates into CASSLVGTGDRQPQHF.

This chain uses TRBV7-2 with TRBJ2-2; TRBD2 aligns across 10 bases. Trimming at V came to 5 bases and at J to 4 bases, leaving 4 bases not matched to a gene. Germline V lookup: CDR1 SGHTA, CDR2 FQGNSA. This CDR3 comprises 15 residues. The DNA for the CDR3 is TGTGCCAGCAGCCCTAGCGGGAGCCCCACCGGGGAGCTGTTTTTT. Translated, it gives CASSPSGSPTGELFF.

This clonotype was found a few times. The chain has TRBV4-3 and TRBJ2-2; 7 bases are shared with TRBD2. In germline, CDR1 is LGHNA, CDR2 YSLEER. The CDR3 loop spans 19 amino acids. V lost 3 bases and J lost 3; bases outside the gene matches: 16. CDR3 sequence: CASSHYRTSVLADTGELFF. CDR3 nucleotide sequence: TGCGCCAGCAGCCATTACCGGACTAGTGTATTAGCGGACACCGGGGAGCTGTTTTTT.

This clonotype has only a few counts. The chain joins TRBV6-2 or TRBV6-3 to TRBJ2-1; weak D call: TRBD2 (6 bases). Per the germline V gene, CDR1 is MNHEY and CDR2 is SVGEGT. The CDR3 has 18 amino acids. Between the trimmed V and J ends, which lost 5 bases and 0 bases, there was a span of 20 bases. This chain's CDR3 is CASSPRGIIAASYNEQFF. CDR3 in DNA: TGTGCCAGCAGTCCCCGGGGGATCATAGCGGCCTCCTACAATGAGCAGTTCTTC.

The chain couples TRBV18 to TRBJ2-3; the match to TRBD1 covers 8 bases. Germline V lookup: CDR1 KGHSH, CDR2 LQKENI. Trimming at V came to 5 bases and at J to 4 bases, leaving 5 bases not matched to a gene. The CDR3 is made up of 14 amino acids. The CDR3 DNA sequence: TGTGCCAGCTCATCAATACAGGGGGCAGATACGCAGTATTTT. Protein sequence: CASSSIQGADTQYF.

J is TRBJ2-7 and V is TRBV7-6; 7 bases are shared with TRBD1. There are 15 residues in the CDR3. Germline V CDR1 and CDR2: SGHVS, FNYEAQ. J was trimmed by 4 bases and V by 2 bases; bases with no gene match: 8. The CDR3: CASSLTVQGNYEQYF. DNA for the CDR3: TGTGCCAGCAGCTTAACGGTACAGGGGAATTACGAGCAGTACTTC.

This clonotype showed up just a few times. The chain's CDR3 is CASSQAPSGTFQETQYF. CDR3 bases: TGTGCCAGCAGCCAAGCCCCTAGCGGAACCTTCCAAGAGACCCAGTACTTC. This chain connects TRBV4-2 to TRBJ2-5; TRBD2 matches at 7 bases. Looked up from germline, CDR1 is LGHNA and CDR2 is YNFKEQ. J was trimmed by 1 base and V by 1 base; bases with no gene match: 9. The CDR3 totals 17 residues.

In the case of this clonotype: One end of the junction is discordant with germline, which a read error may explain. The rearrangement joins TRBV10-3 to TRBJ2-3; weak D call: TRBD1 (6 bases). This CDR3 has 15 residues. The V gene's germline CDR1 is ENHRY and CDR2 SYGVKD. DNA of the CDR3: TGCGCACTTGGGGCCGGGGACACTAGCACAGATACGCAGTATTTT. It codes for CALGAGDTSTDTQYF.

The V and J genes are TRBV28 and TRBJ1-1; 7 bases are shared with TRBD1. The CDR3 loop spans 16 amino acids. V shed 10 bases and J 0 bases; nucleotides not matched to a gene: 14. CDR1 and CDR2 (germline): MDHEN, SYDVKM. The CDR3 coding sequence is TGTGCCACAGGGCCCTGGGAGGGGGCTTTGAACACTGAAGCTTTCTTT. Translation: CATGPWEGALNTEAFF.

This clonotype was recorded a few times. The rearrangement joins TRBV12-3 or TRBV12-4 to TRBJ2-7; D gene unclear. V lost 3 bases to trimming and J lost 0 bases, with 18 bases between them. The CDR3 runs to 17 residues. The CDR3 spells CASSFRVGQTTSYEQYF. The CDR3 coding sequence is TGTGCCAGCAGTTTTAGGGTCGGGCAGACGACCTCCTACGAGCAGTACTTC.

This clonotype has a count of ten or more. V usage is TRBV20-1 and J usage is TRBJ2-2; no clear D. This CDR3 spans 12 amino acids. V lost 6 bases, J lost 1 base, and 6 bases lay in between. Germline values: CDR1 DFQATT, CDR2 SNEGSKA (reference sequence). CDR3 coding DNA: TGCAGTGCCCCAGTGAACACCGGGGAGCTGTTTTTT. Residues: CSAPVNTGELFF.

This clonotype has a handful of counts. The V call is TRBV11-1, the J call TRBJ2-1, with D perhaps matching TRBD1 (6 bases). The germline V gene encodes CDR1 SGHAT and CDR2 FQDESV (reference sequence). This CDR3 is built from 14 residues. V was clipped by 5 bases and J by 5 bases, with 13 bases between them. CDR3 in DNA: TGTGCCAGCAGCAATTTTTACAGGGACAATGAGCAGTTCTTC. It translates to CASSNFYRDNEQFF.

This clonotype was counted a few times. The chain couples TRBV15 to TRBJ2-7; 8 nucleotides line up with TRBD1. The CDR3 length is 15 residues. The junction had 3 bases not matched to a gene; V was cut back by 0 bases and J by 2 bases. Germline V gene lookup returns CDR1 LNHNV and CDR2 YYDKDF (reference sequence). CDR3 in amino acids: CATSRESTGAYEQYV. CDR3 DNA sequence: TGTGCCACCAGCAGAGAGTCGACAGGGGCCTACGAGCAGTACGTC.

In this sample, this clonotype turned up once. This sequence joins TRBV11-2 and TRBJ2-7; a weak D match, TRBD1 (5 bases). Germline V gene lookup returns CDR1 SGHAT and CDR2 FQNNGV. With 2 bases removed from V and 3 bases from J, the gap between germline ends came to 8 bases. The CDR3 spans 13 residues. CDR3 sequence (DNA): TGTGCCAGCAGCTTACAGGGATTCTACGAGCAGTACTTC. It is translated as CASSLQGFYEQYF.

The CDR3, as DNA: TGTGCCAGCAGCTTAGAGTGGACTTATGGCTACACCTTC. Translation gives CASSLEWTYGYTF. The chain combines TRBV7-8 with TRBJ1-2; D call uncertain. The CDR3 runs to 13 residues. The V end lost 1 base, the J end lost 5 bases, and 8 bases lay between the germline ends. From germline, CDR1 is SGHVS and CDR2 FQNEAQ.